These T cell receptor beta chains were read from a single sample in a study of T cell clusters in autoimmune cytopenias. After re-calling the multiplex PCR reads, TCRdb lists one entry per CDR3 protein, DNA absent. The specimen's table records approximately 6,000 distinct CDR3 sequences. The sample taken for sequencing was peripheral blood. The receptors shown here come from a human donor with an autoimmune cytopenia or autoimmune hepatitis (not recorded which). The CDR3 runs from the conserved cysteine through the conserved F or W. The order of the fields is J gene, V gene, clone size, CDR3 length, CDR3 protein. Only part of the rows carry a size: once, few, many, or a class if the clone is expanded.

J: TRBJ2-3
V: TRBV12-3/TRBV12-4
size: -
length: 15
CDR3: CASSLEGRSTDTQYF

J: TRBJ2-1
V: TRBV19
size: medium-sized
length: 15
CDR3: CASSIGGTFYNEQFF

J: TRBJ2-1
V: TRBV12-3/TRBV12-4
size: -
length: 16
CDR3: CASSLGEDPFYNEQFF

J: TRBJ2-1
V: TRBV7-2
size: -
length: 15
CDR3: CASRPRDGGFGEQFF

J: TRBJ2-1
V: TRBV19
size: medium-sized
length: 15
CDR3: CASSIYGYDYNEQFF

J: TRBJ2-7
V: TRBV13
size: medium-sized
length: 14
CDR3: CASSPRTGAGEQYF

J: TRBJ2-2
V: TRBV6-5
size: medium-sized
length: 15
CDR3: CASSFSGRGPGELFF

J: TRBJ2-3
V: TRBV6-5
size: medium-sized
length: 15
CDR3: CASTHRGVSTDTQYF

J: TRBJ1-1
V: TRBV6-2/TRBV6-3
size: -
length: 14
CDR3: CASSWGTGVTEAFF

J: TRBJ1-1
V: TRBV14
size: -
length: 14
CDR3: CASSRQTLNTEAFF

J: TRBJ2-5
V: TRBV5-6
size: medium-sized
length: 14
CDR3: CASSLIIPQETQYF

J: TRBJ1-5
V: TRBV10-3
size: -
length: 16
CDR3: CAISDRLQGAGQPQHF

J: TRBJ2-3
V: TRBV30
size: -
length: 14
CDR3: CAWRKSGPTDTQYF

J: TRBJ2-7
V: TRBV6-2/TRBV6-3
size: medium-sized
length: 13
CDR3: CASRTSGRYEQYF

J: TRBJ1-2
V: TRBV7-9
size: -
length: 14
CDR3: CASSFPASFYGYTF

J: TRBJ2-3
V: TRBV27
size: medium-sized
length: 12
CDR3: CASYRFEDTQYF

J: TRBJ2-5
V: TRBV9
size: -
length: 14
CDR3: CASSGETGDETQYF

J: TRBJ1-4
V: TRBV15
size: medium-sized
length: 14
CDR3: CATSRERKNEKLFF

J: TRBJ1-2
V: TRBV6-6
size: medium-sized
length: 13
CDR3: CASRDRGGRGYTF

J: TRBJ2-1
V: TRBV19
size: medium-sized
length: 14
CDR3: CASSMTSSIGEQFF

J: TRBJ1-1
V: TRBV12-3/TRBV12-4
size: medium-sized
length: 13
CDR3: CASRAQGMAEAFF

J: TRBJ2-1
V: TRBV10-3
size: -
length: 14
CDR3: CATRTSGGGNEQFF

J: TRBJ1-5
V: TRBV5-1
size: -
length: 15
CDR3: CASRRTGGSNQPQHF

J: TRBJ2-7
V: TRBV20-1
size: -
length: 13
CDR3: CSARLARSYEQYF

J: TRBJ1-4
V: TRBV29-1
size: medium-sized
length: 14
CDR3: CSVEEEGAGEKLFF

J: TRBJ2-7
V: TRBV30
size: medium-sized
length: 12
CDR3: CAWSDTGYEQYF

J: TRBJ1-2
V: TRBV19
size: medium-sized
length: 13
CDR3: CASSMSSNYGYTF